Following are 32 T cell receptor beta chains from one sample sequenced in a study of shared T cell receptors in the human thymus (dated by TCRdb to the early 2020s). Libraries were made using the immunoSEQ multiplex PCR assay. Here the immuneACCESS table is served through TCRdb, limited to in-frame sequences with V and J called. Missing clones are a known gap in these copies; in checked studies unresolved V genes cover under half, and the rest lacks a known reason. Counted in this sample were roughly 550,000 clones; around 82% of them appeared once. The top ten clonotypes cover roughly 0.013% of the sample. These same records also appear under a second study, on human thymus T cells.

What was sequenced was thymocytes. The receptors come from a boy under three years old with a congenital heart defect. Donor details come from another sample of the same person, matched by shared clones.

This rearrangement joins TRBV19 to TRBJ2-1; D is uncertain. CDR3 length equals 13 residues. CDR1 is LNHDA, CDR2 SQIVND, per germline (reference sequence). Trimming shortened V by 5 bases and J by 6 bases, and 11 bases separated the two germline ends. CDR3 in DNA: TGTGCCAGTAGTTTCCCCTCTACCAATGAGCAGTTCTTC. Residues: CASSFPSTNEQFF.

This chain uses TRBV7-2 with TRBJ2-7, with 9 bases matching TRBD1. V lost 6 bases to trimming and J lost 3 bases; unmatched junction nucleotides: 6. The CDR3 is 14 amino acids. CDR1 SGHTA and CDR2 FQGNSA come from the germline V gene. The CDR3 bases are TGTGCCAGCAGTGCCCGGGACAGGGTCTACGAGCAGTACTTC. Translation: CASSARDRVYEQYF.

The chain combines TRBV7-2 with TRBJ2-3; D call uncertain. Trimming shortened V by 5 bases and J by 6 bases, and 6 bases separated the two germline ends. Germline loops: CDR1 SGHTA, CDR2 FQGNSA. The CDR3 runs to 11 residues. The CDR3 loop reads CASSPPDTQYF. For the CDR3, the DNA is TGTGCCAGCAGCCCCCCGGATACGCAGTATTTT.

This chain connects TRBV11-2 to TRBJ2-1, with 7 bases matching TRBD2. This CDR3 is built from 16 residues. The junction had 9 bases not matched to a gene; V was cut back by 5 bases and J by 2 bases. Germline V gene data show CDR1 as SGHAT and CDR2 as FQNNGV. The CDR3 spells CASSRRGSGAYNEQFF. CDR3 DNA: TGTGCCAGCAGCCGCCGGGGGAGCGGGGCCTACAATGAGCAGTTCTTC.

The chain recombines TRBV4-1 with TRBJ1-3; D gene unclear. V was clipped by 4 bases and J by 8 bases, with 18 bases between them. This CDR3 comprises 15 residues. Looked up from germline, CDR1 is MGHRA and CDR2 is YSYEKL. This CDR3 is CASSPLLAPRDTIYF. CDR3 coding DNA: TGCGCCAGCAGCCCCCTGCTTGCCCCCCGGGACACCATATATTTT.

This chain joins TRBV5-4 and TRBJ2-1; D is perhaps TRBD2 (5 bases). V was shortened by 5 bases and J by 4 bases, with 22 bases between the two germline ends. There are 17 residues in the CDR3. Germline CDR1 SGHNT, CDR2 YYREEE (reference sequence). The CDR3 loop reads CASRLNHGIPHYNEQFF. DNA for the CDR3: TGTGCCAGCAGACTAAACCACGGGATCCCACATTACAATGAGCAGTTCTTC.

This clone was counted between two and nine times. The chain recombines TRBV7-2 with TRBJ2-1, with D possibly matching TRBD1 (6 bases). Trimming removed 5 bases at V and 10 bases at J, with 15 bases between. The CDR3 spans 13 residues. CDR1 is SGHTA, CDR2 FQGNSA, per germline. The DNA for the CDR3 is TGTGCCAGCAGCCCCCGCAGGGGCTGGGAGCAGTTCTTC. Translating it yields CASSPRRGWEQFF.

The V call is TRBV27, the J call TRBJ2-2, with TRBD2 matching over 11 bases. The V gene's germline CDR1 is MNHEY and CDR2 SMNVEV (reference sequence). Trimming at V came to 2 bases and at J to 0 bases, leaving 8 bases not matched to a gene. This CDR3 contains 19 residues. CDR3 DNA sequence: TGTGCCAGCAGTTTAAACGGGCTAGCGGGAGGACCGAACACCGGGGAGCTGTTTTTT. Its translation is CASSLNGLAGGPNTGELFF.

This sequence joins TRBV4-3 and TRBJ2-1; 13 nucleotides line up with TRBD2. V lost 4 bases and J lost 8; bases outside the gene matches: 11. CDR1 LGHNA and CDR2 YSLEER come from the germline V gene. This CDR3 contains 17 residues. The CDR3 region is CASSRRLAGGLGDEQFF. The DNA for the CDR3 is TGCGCCAGCAGCCGCCGACTAGCGGGAGGCCTAGGAGATGAGCAGTTCTTC.

This rearrangement joins TRBV7-2 to TRBJ2-5; 9 positions agree with TRBD2. Germline CDR1 reads SGHTA; CDR2 reads FQGNSA. The V gene end was trimmed by 7 bases and the J gene end by 5 bases; junction bases not matched to a gene: 5. The length of the CDR3 is 13 residues. The CDR3 loop is CASNPSGMETQYF. Written as DNA, the CDR3 is TGTGCCAGCAACCCTAGCGGGATGGAGACCCAGTACTTC.

This chain joins TRBV6-5 and TRBJ1-1; D remains ambiguous. The germline gives CDR1 MNHEY, CDR2 SVGAGI. The germline V and J ends were trimmed by 5 bases and 1 base, with 14 bases remaining between them. This CDR3 spans 15 amino acids. The CDR3 sequence: CASSVPRVSNTEAFF. CDR3 sequence (DNA): TGTGCCAGCAGTGTACCCCGGGTCTCGAACACTGAAGCTTTCTTT.

The chain uses TRBV2 and TRBJ2-7, with D possibly matching TRBD2 (6 bases). The germline V and J ends were trimmed by 6 bases and 0 bases, with 15 bases remaining between them. Germline V CDR1 and CDR2: SNHLY, FYNNEI. This CDR3 has 15 amino acids. This chain's CDR3 is CASRRIGGCSYEQYF. In DNA, the CDR3 is TGTGCCAGCAGACGCATCGGGGGATGCTCCTACGAGCAGTACTTC.

The V call is TRBV7-8, the J call TRBJ2-7; 11 bases are a match to TRBD2. The CDR3 sequence is 15 residues long. With V trimmed by 2 bases and J by 3 bases, 3 bases remained unmatched. Germline V gene lookup returns CDR1 SGHVS and CDR2 FQNEAQ. CDR3 nucleotides: TGTGCCAGCAGCTTACCGGGACTAGCGGACTACGAGCAGTACTTC. As protein: CASSLPGLADYEQYF.

The chain recombines TRBV7-2 with TRBJ2-3; D might be TRBD2 (6 bases). Trimming shortened V by 1 base and J by 2 bases, and 19 bases separated the two germline ends. CDR1 and CDR2 (germline): SGHTA, FQGNSA. This CDR3 is 18 amino acids long. In DNA, the CDR3 is TGTGCCAGCAGCTTAGAGTGGTCCAGCGGGCGACCCACAGATACGCAGTATTTT. Its translation: CASSLEWSSGRPTDTQYF.

The V call is TRBV12-5, the J call TRBJ2-3, with 7 positions matching TRBD2. This CDR3 has 17 amino acids. Germline CDR1 reads LGHNT; CDR2 reads FRNRAP. V was clipped by 0 bases and J by 4 bases; unmatched bases: 10. The CDR3 DNA is TGTGCTAGTGGTTTGGTACGTTCTGAGCGGGACGCAGATACGCAGTATTTT. Residues: CASGLVRSERDADTQYF. Combining the CDR3 with reference TRBV12-5 and TRBJ2-3 gives the whole variable domain DARVTQTPRHKVTEMGQEVTMRCQPILGHNTVFWYRQTMMQGLELLAYFRNRAPLDDSGMPKDRFSAEMPDATLATLKIQPSEPRDSAVYFCASGLVRSERDADTQYFGPGTRLTVL.

This rearrangement joins TRBV7-2 to TRBJ2-7, with TRBD2 identical over 10 bases. The CDR3 consists of 16 residues. The J segment lost 1 base and the V segment lost 4 bases, leaving 7 bases of the junction unmatched. The V gene's germline CDR1 is SGHTA and CDR2 FQGNSA. The CDR3 sequence is CASSSQSGRESYEQYF. CDR3 in DNA: TGTGCCAGCAGCTCCCAGAGCGGGAGGGAGTCCTACGAGCAGTACTTC.

This sequence joins TRBV27 and TRBJ2-7; maybe TRBD2 (5 bases). CDR1 and CDR2 from the germline V gene are MNHEY and SMNVEV (reference sequence). The CDR3 totals 12 residues. V lost 4 bases to trimming and J lost 6 bases, with 10 bases between them. CDR3 coding DNA: TGTGCCAGCAGTTCGCGGACTGGCGAGCAGTACTTC. It encodes CASSSRTGEQYF.

This chain links TRBV29-1 with TRBJ1-2; the match to TRBD1 covers 8 bases. This CDR3 has 15 amino acids. CDR1 is SQVTM and CDR2 is ANQGSEA in the germline V gene. The J segment lost 1 base and the V segment lost 1 base, leaving 5 bases of the junction unmatched. CDR3 DNA sequence: TGCAGCGTTGAAGCCAGGGGGCGAAATAACTATGGCTACACCTTC. It translates to CSVEARGRNNYGYTF. Drawing the rest from reference TRBV29-1 and TRBJ1-2, the complete variable domain is SAVISQKPSRDICQRGTSLTIQCQVDSQVTMMFWYRQQPGQSLTLIATANQGSEATYESGFVIDKFPISRPNLTFSTLTVSNMSPEDSSIYLCSVEARGRNNYGYTFGSGTRLTVV.

This CDR3 reads CASSLKRERDYEQYF. As DNA, the CDR3 is TGTGCCAGCAGTCTAAAGAGGGAGCGTGACTACGAGCAGTACTTC. The chain uses TRBV11-3 and TRBJ2-7; tentatively, D is TRBD2 (5 bases). The CDR3 covers 15 residues. Trimming removed 6 bases from V and 3 bases from J, with 18 bases in between. The germline V gene has CDR1 SGHNT and CDR2 YENEEA.

This clone has only one observation. The rearrangement joins TRBV5-4 to TRBJ2-7, with TRBD1 matching 10 bases. V lost 5 bases and J lost 5; bases outside the gene matches: 22. The CDR3 length is 19 residues. Germline assignment: CDR1 SGHNT and CDR2 YYREEE (reference sequence). The CDR3 DNA is TGTGCCAGCAGGAATGGGGGGGGACAGGGGAAACAGTTCTGGGACGAGCAGTACTTC. It encodes CASRNGGGQGKQFWDEQYF.

V and J are TRBV12-5 and TRBJ2-1, with a weak D call TRBD2 (7 bases). V shed 3 bases and J shed 5 bases, with 17 bases lying between them. Germline CDR1 reads LGHNT; CDR2 reads FRNRAP. This CDR3 is 16 amino acids long. The CDR3 DNA is TGTGCTAGTGGTTTAGGGGGGAGGGAGGTCCACAATGAGCAGTTCTTC. Translation: CASGLGGREVHNEQFF.

This chain links TRBV10-1 with TRBJ2-7; 7 bases align to TRBD1. In germline, CDR1 is WNHNN, CDR2 SYGVQD (reference sequence). CDR3 length: 14 amino acids. V was clipped by 3 bases and J by 4 bases; unmatched bases: 6. The CDR3 DNA reads TGCGCCAGCAGTGAAAACAGGGGCGGGTACGAGCAGTACTTC. As protein: CASSENRGGYEQYF.

In its sample, this clone was seen a few times. The chain employs TRBV23-1 and TRBJ1-4; D call uncertain. TRBV23-1 is an open reading frame, and its role is uncertain. V shed 2 bases and J shed 0 bases, with 13 bases lying between them. The CDR3 loop spans 17 amino acids. CDR3 amino acids: CASSQPPKQATNEKLFF. Here the CDR3 DNA reads TGCGCCAGCAGTCAACCCCCGAAACAAGCAACTAATGAAAAACTGTTTTTT.

The rearrangement uses TRBV12-5 and TRBJ2-7, with TRBD2 matching over 11 bases. The trim removed 0 bases at V and 6 bases at J, leaving 7 bases unmatched. The CDR3 runs 16 residues. In germline, CDR1 is LGHNT, CDR2 FRNRAP. The CDR3 sequence: CASGLVDSGRACEQYF. CDR3 coding DNA: TGTGCTAGTGGTTTGGTCGATAGCGGGAGGGCCTGCGAGCAGTACTTC.

The V and J genes are TRBV5-6 and TRBJ2-3, with 9 bases lining up with TRBD1. J lost 3 bases, V lost 4 bases, and 3 bases had no gene match. Germline V gives CDR1 SGHDT, CDR2 YYEEEE. CDR3 size: 14 residues. The CDR3 bases are TGTGCCAGCAGCCCTGGACAGGGGACAGATACGCAGTATTTT. Protein sequence: CASSPGQGTDTQYF.

The chain couples TRBV7-8 to TRBJ1-4; 8 bases fit TRBD1. With 0 bases clipped from V and 2 bases from J, the junction kept 5 bases outside the gene matches. Germline CDR1 SGHVS, CDR2 FQNEAQ. The CDR3 spans 17 residues. CDR3 sequence reads: CASSLAPRTGTNEKLFF. The CDR3 nucleotides are TGTGCCAGCAGCTTAGCCCCGAGGACAGGGACTAATGAAAAACTGTTTTTT.

The CDR3 coding sequence is TGTGCCAGCAGCCAAGTCCCGGCTAGCGGTCGCGACGGGGAGCTGTTTTTT. Translating gives CASSQVPASGRDGELFF. V gene TRBV14 combines with J gene TRBJ2-2; 7 bases are shared with TRBD2. Germline values: CDR1 SGHDN, CDR2 FVKESK. V shed 1 base, J shed 7 bases, and the junction held 12 bases outside the gene matches. This CDR3 contains 17 residues.

V is TRBV29-1 and J is TRBJ2-7; the match to TRBD2 covers 11 bases. Losses at the gene ends were 7 bases for V and 7 bases for J; bases not matched to a gene: 12. The germline gives CDR1 SQVTM, CDR2 ANQGSEA. The length of the CDR3 is 14 residues. The CDR3 loop is CSAEILAGAREQYF. CDR3 DNA: TGCAGCGCGGAGATACTAGCGGGAGCTCGAGAGCAGTACTTC.

The chain couples TRBV27 to TRBJ2-7; D might be TRBD2 (6 bases). The CDR3 is made up of 15 amino acids. Germline V gene lookup returns CDR1 MNHEY and CDR2 SMNVEV (reference sequence). The ends were cut back, 5 bases at V and 3 bases at J, with 17 bases in the middle. The CDR3 spells CASSPPPGLYYEQYF. CDR3 DNA sequence: TGTGCCAGCAGTCCTCCCCCGGGACTTTACTACGAGCAGTACTTC.

The chain joins TRBV10-1 to TRBJ2-3; TRBD1 matches at 9 bases. This CDR3 is built from 19 residues. The trim removed 2 bases at V and 0 bases at J, leaving 12 bases unmatched. CDR1 and CDR2 (germline): WNHNN, SYGVQD (reference sequence). The CDR3 DNA follows: TGCGCCAGCAGTGAGCCACGGGACAGGGAAATGGGAAGCACAGATACGCAGTATTTT. It specifies CASSEPRDREMGSTDTQYF.

V and J are TRBV19 and TRBJ1-2, with a possible D match to TRBD1 (5 bases). CDR3 size: 13 residues. In germline, CDR1 is LNHDA, CDR2 SQIVND (reference sequence). The germline V and J ends were trimmed by 8 bases and 8 bases, with 18 bases remaining between them. DNA of the CDR3: TGTGCCAGTGCCCCACCGGGACTAGGGGGCTACACCTTC. It specifies CASAPPGLGGYTF. The full variable domain, rest sourced from reference TRBV19 and TRBJ1-2, is DGGITQSPKYLFRKEGQNVTLSCEQNLNHDAMYWYRQDPGQGLRLIYYSQIVNDFQKGDIAEGYSVSREKKESFPLTVTSAQKNPTAFYLCASAPPGLGGYTFGSGTRLTVV.

This clone was counted only a few times. The chain employs TRBV7-9 and TRBJ1-1; D is possibly TRBD1 (5 bases). The germline CDR1 and CDR2 sequences are SEHNR and FQNEAQ (reference sequence). This CDR3 spans 16 amino acids. The V end lost 1 base, the J end lost 1 base, and 13 bases lay between the germline ends. The CDR3 protein is CASSLEGEERNTEAFF. The DNA for the CDR3 is TGTGCCAGCAGCTTAGAAGGGGAGGAGAGGAACACTGAAGCTTTCTTT.